This T cell receptor (beta chain) was obtained from a study of blood T cell repertoires in COVID-19 (TCRdb year 2020). As for the study more broadly: Samples from collaborators originated in the United States, Italy and Spain and spanned both the acute and convalescent phases of COVID-19. The material from the prospective study consisted of cDNA or gDNA derived from T cells, B-cell-depleted T cells, or PBMCs. Subjects who had been exposed to COVID-19, were actively infected with it, or had recovered from it provided the deeply sampled blood TCRbeta repertoires that made up the dataset. The repertoires were released in a freely available public database intended as a resource for research on the immune response to SARS-CoV-2. Samples were obtained from the ongoing ImmuneRACE study (first 160 participants) and from 1,200 or so subjects provided by 6 global collaborators. Nearly every sample came with metadata listing a de-identified subject ID, COVID-19 status, age in years and sex. Where HLA class I and class II types were available, the types were taken from metadata supplied by the sample provider, not from assay-based typing.

TCRbeta CDR3 regions were amplified from genomic DNA using the immunoSEQ Assay, a bias-controlled multiplex PCR. The study's own analysis went as follows. Within the assay, amplification of reference gene primers was used to estimate how many nucleated cells each sample contained. Sequence reads were collapsed and filtered to measure the absolute abundance of every unique TCRbeta CDR3 rearrangement. For each sample, productive Simpson clonality was calculated as the square root of Simpson's diversity index over productive rearrangements. The table was pulled from immuneACCESS by TCRdb, which kept in-frame rearrangements only. Such tables lose some clones; where checked, under half of the loss comes from unresolved V genes, and the rest has no known cause. The V and J calls and clone size come from that table; D and trimming were worked out from the DNA. This sample comprises roughly 360,000 clones, roughly 80% of them detected only once. The top ten clonotypes cover around 5% of the sample.

Paper-wide results and their limitations: How much clinical and demographic metadata was included differed by source and by participant, and the metadata was provided uncurated.

Remarks on this clone: Its target antigen remains unknown. Base qualities are not provided; no much larger clone lies one nucleotide away.

Participants in the prospective study were aged roughly 18 to 100 years, lived in under 30 United States geographic areas, and enrolled through a virtual design. Cohort assignment in the prospective study relied on participant-reported clinical history from a screening survey and a study questionnaire. ImmuneRACE Cohort 3 recovered participants were defined by two consecutive negative NP/OP PCR tests, healthcare professional clearance, or symptom resolution. In the prospective study, mobile phlebotomists collected whole blood, serum and a nasopharyngeal or oropharyngeal swab from each participant. Additional blood draws and questionnaires over an approximately two-month period could optionally be provided by prospective study participants. Before DNA extraction, prospective study blood samples were shipped either frozen or at room temperature. The CDR3 has 14 amino acids, counting the end cysteine and phenylalanine. The retained sequence is limited to the CDR3, 42 bases, with the frame set at the first base. Via the germline V gene (reference sequence), CDR1 is GTSNPN and CDR2 SVGIG. V lost 0 bases and J lost 5 bases; the stretch between them is 13 bases long.

The V and J segments used are TRBV30 and TRBJ2-5, with a weak D call of TRBD1 (5 bases match). The sequenced sample consisted of PBMCs or T cells enriched from blood (not recorded which). The TCR was taken from a woman in her forties or fifties who had recovered from COVID-19. This receptor has the CDR3 CAWSVQGAWETQYF. Here is the DNA: TGTGCCTGGAGTGTGCAGGGCGCCTGGGAGACCCAGTACTTC.